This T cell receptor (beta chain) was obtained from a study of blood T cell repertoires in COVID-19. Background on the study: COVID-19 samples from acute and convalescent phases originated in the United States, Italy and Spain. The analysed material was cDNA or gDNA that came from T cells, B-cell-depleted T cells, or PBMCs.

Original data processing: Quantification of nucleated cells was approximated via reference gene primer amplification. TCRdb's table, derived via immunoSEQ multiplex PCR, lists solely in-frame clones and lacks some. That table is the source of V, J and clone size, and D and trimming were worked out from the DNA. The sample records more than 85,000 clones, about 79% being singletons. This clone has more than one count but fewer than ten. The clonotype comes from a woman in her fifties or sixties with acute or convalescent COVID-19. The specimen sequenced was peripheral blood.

The CDR3 bases are TGTGCCAGCAGCCAAGCGGACAGACCCAACTATGGCTACACCTTC. Residues: CASSQADRPNYGYTF. The V gene is TRBV3-1 (or the pseudogene TRBV3-2), the J gene TRBJ1-2, with a tentative D call TRBD1 (6 bases). The CDR3 runs 15 residues. V was pared by 1 base and J by 2 bases, with 11 bases between. CDR1 is LGHDT and CDR2 is YNNKEL in the germline V gene (reference sequence).